Below are 9 T cell receptor beta chains sequenced from a single sample in a study of blood T cell repertoires in COVID-19 (dated by TCRdb to 2018 to 2021). The library came from the immunoSEQ multiplex PCR assay. In TCRdb, the immuneACCESS table is reduced to in-frame sequences with V and J assigned. These tables do not hold every clone; where another copy was compared, an unresolved V gene accounts for under half, and the others remain unexplained. The sample records about 100,000 clones, around nine tenths of which are singletons. 1.2% of the sample is in the top ten clones. What was sequenced was peripheral blood. These receptors came from a man older than 75 with active or convalescent COVID-19.

The chain employs TRBV3-1 (or the pseudogene TRBV3-2) and TRBJ1-5; 7 nucleotides align to TRBD1. The V gene's germline CDR1 is LGHDT and CDR2 YNNKEL (reference sequence). The CDR3 totals 15 residues. With V trimmed by 1 base and J by 4 bases, 4 bases remained unmatched. The DNA for the CDR3 is TGTGCCAGCAGCCAAGGGACAGGAGCTAATCAGCCCCAGCATTTT. It codes for CASSQGTGANQPQHF.

This clone came up a few times. The V and J genes are TRBV7-2 and TRBJ2-1; D not certain. This CDR3 has 14 amino acids. V was shortened by 1 base and J by 7 bases, with 11 bases between the two germline ends. Looked up from germline, CDR1 is SGHTA and CDR2 is FQGNSA. In DNA form, the CDR3 reads TGTGCCAGCAGCTTAGTTGCGGAAATAAATGAGCAGTTCTTC. It encodes CASSLVAEINEQFF. Using reference TRBV7-2 and TRBJ2-1 for the parts outside the CDR3, the full variable domain is GAGVSQSPSNKVTEKGKDVELRCDPISGHTALYWYRQSLGQGLEFLIYFQGNSAPDKSGLPSDRFSAERTGGSVSTLTIQRTQQEDSAVYLCASSLVAEINEQFFGPGTRLTVL.

The chain joins TRBV12-3 or TRBV12-4 to TRBJ2-1, with D uncertain. This CDR3 is built from 12 residues. Trimming removed 6 bases from V and 4 bases from J, with 7 bases in between. CDR3: CASSLLYNEQFF. As DNA, the CDR3 is TGTGCCAGCAGCCTTCTTTACAATGAGCAGTTCTTC.

The chain is built from TRBV28 and TRBJ2-2, with D perhaps matching TRBD1 (5 bases). The CDR3 has 15 residues. The germline V and J ends were trimmed by 7 bases and 6 bases, with 18 bases remaining between them. Germline V gene data show CDR1 as MDHEN and CDR2 as SYDVKM. The CDR3 DNA reads TGTGCCAGCACCAAACCTACTGAAGGGGCCGGGGAGCTGTTTTTT. Its translation is CASTKPTEGAGELFF.

The CDR3 DNA sequence: TGTGCCAGCAGTTTATCGGGGGACAACAATCAGCCCCAGCATTTT. Translated: CASSLSGDNNQPQHF. The chain employs TRBV27 and TRBJ1-5, with a possible D match to TRBD1 (6 bases). There are 15 residues in the CDR3. V lost 0 bases to trimming and J lost 3 bases, with 9 bases between them. Germline V gene data show CDR1 as MNHEY and CDR2 as SMNVEV (reference sequence).

V gene TRBV5-5 combines with J gene TRBJ2-7, with 12 bases that match TRBD2. The CDR3 extends over 16 amino acids. Germline lookup yields CDR1 SGHKS and CDR2 YYEKEE (reference sequence). The junction had 8 bases not matched to a gene; V was cut back by 5 bases and J by 2 bases. The CDR3 is CASREMLAGGTYEQYF. The CDR3 DNA reads as TGTGCCAGCAGAGAAATGCTAGCGGGAGGGACCTACGAGCAGTACTTC.

The gene calls are TRBV7-3 and TRBJ2-1; the match to TRBD2 covers 12 bases. The germline V gene encodes CDR1 SGHTA and CDR2 FQGTGA. Unmatched junction bases numbered 3, after V lost 5 bases and J lost 4 bases. The length of the CDR3 is 15 residues. The DNA of the CDR3 is TGTGCCAGCAGCCCGACTAGCGGGAGTTACAATGAGCAGTTCTTC. It is translated as CASSPTSGSYNEQFF.

The rearrangement joins TRBV5-1 to TRBJ2-1; the match to TRBD1 covers 8 bases. From germline, CDR1 is SGHRS and CDR2 YFSETQ. The CDR3 runs 16 residues. The junction had 11 bases not matched to a gene; V was cut back by 3 bases and J by 6 bases. This chain's CDR3 is CASSSSGTGYPNEQFF. The CDR3 bases are TGCGCCAGCAGCTCCTCCGGGACAGGATATCCCAATGAGCAGTTCTTC.

The chain combines TRBV5-4 with TRBJ1-2; D is possibly TRBD1 (5 bases). V lost 2 bases and J 6 bases, leaving 17 bases between the germline ends. The CDR3 length is 15 residues. Germline lookup yields CDR1 SGHNT and CDR2 YYREEE (reference sequence). The CDR3 DNA reads as TGTGCCAGCAGCTTTGCAGAGGAGGGACTGGATGGCTACACCTTC. Amino acid sequence: CASSFAEEGLDGYTF.